This TCR beta chain was found in a study of cytomegalovirus exposure and HLA in healthy donors. General study findings and limits: There were a few CMV-associated chains whose specificity for CMV antigens was confirmed in vitro. Available immune exposure information covered CMV serostatus only.

This clone was seen only once. The antigen is not known. PCR was performed using 60 Vbeta and 13 Jbeta primers. Some clones are missing from TCRdb's copy, which holds only in-frame ones; the method was immunoSEQ multiplex PCR. The table shows 160,000 or so clones, with roughly 83% occurring only once. The source of this sequence is a man aged 25 to 40 in good health and CMV-seronegative. Sequenced input: PBMCs.

The CDR3 here is CASSSSGRTEAFF. The CDR3 DNA is TGCGCCAGCAGCTCCTCAGGGCGCACTGAAGCTTTCTTT. The chain joins TRBV5-1 to TRBJ1-1; tentative D call: TRBD1 (5 bases). V lost 3 bases and J lost 4, with 10 bases in between. CDR3 size: 13 residues. CDR1 and CDR2 from the germline V gene are SGHRS and YFSETQ.